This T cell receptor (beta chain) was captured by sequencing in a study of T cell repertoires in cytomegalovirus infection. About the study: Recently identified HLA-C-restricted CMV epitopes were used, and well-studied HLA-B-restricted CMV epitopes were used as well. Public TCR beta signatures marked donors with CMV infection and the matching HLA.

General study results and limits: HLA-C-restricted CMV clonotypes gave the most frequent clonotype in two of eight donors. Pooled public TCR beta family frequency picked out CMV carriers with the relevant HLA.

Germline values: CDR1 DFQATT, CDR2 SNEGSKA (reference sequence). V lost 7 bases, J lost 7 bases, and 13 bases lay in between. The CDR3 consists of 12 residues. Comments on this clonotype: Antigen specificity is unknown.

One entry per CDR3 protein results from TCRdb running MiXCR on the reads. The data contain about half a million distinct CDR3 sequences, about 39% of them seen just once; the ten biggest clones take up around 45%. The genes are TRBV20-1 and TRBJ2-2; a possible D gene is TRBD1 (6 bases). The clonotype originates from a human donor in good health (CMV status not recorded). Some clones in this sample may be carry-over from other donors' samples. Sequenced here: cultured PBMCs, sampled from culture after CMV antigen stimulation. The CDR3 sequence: CSGAGDSGELFF. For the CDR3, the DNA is TGCAGTGGGGCAGGGGATAGCGGGGAGCTGTTTTTT.